This T cell receptor (beta chain) originates from a study of follicular helper T cells after annual influenza vaccination. The V end lost 3 bases, the J end lost 3 bases, and 10 bases lay between the germline ends. Germline loops: CDR1 MNHNS, CDR2 SASEGT. The CDR3 consists of 14 residues. The time point is: 2013-2014 season, 7 days after vaccination. No donor had influenza vaccine in the prior 6 months; all lived in the community. Donors with HIV/AIDS, active malignancy, immunomodulators or active illness were excluded. Sequencing of TCRB used Survey level resolution. Data came from immunoSEQ multiplex PCR; TCRdb stores just in-frame clones and leaves some out. This table holds 7,500 to 9,500 clones, 75% to 85% found once.

This specimen consisted of CXCR5+ CD38- circulating T follicular helper cells from blood, obtained 7 days after influenza vaccination. Regarding subset: circulating Tfh, non-naive CD4+CXCR5+PD-1+ (ICOS+CD38+ or ICOS-CD38-). J is TRBJ2-3 and V is TRBV6-1; D remains unclear. The sequence was obtained from an adult who received the influenza vaccine. The CDR3, as DNA: TGTGCCAGCAGTGATATGGGCGAGACAGATACGCAGTATTTT. It codes for CASSDMGETDTQYF.